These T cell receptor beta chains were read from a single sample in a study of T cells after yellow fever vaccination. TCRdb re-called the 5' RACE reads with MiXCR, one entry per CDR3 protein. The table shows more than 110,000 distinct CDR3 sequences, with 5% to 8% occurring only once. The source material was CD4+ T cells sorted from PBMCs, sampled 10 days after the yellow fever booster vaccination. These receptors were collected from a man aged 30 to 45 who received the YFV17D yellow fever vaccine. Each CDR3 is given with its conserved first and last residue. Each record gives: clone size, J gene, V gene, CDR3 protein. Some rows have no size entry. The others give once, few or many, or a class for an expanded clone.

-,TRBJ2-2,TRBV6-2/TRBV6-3,CASSWFRKLNTGELFF
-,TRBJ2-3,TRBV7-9,CASSLRADRTDTQYF
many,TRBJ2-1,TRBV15,CATSRDRREYDEQFF
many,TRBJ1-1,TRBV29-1,CSVATGGLTEAFF
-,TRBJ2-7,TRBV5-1,CTSSPGQASSYEQYF
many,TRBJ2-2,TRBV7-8,CASSGRTSSGELFF
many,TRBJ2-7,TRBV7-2,CASSPRVWANSYEQYF
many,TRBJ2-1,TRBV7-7,CASSMGLAGMNEQFF
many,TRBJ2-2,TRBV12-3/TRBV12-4,CASSSQENTGELFF
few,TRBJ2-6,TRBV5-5,CASSLSHSGANVLTF
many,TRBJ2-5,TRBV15,CATSRDWWTQYF
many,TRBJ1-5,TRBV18,CASSPRAPDSGQPQHF
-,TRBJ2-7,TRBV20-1,CSAASEGQGKHEQYF
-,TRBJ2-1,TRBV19,CASSILEGNEQFF
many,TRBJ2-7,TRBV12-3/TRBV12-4,CASSLQAGAYEQYF
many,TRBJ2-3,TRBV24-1,CATSDLTSGRASTQYF
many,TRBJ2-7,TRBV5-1,CASSPGTGGTYEQYF
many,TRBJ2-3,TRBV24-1,CATSDPGTGSRDTQYF
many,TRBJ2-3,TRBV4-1,CASSQDGTSGRATQYF
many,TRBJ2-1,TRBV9,CASSVRIWDEQFF
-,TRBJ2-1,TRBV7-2,CASSFSRSSYNEQFF
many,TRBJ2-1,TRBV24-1,CATGGLAGTEQFF
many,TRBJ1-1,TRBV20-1,CSATGQGTEAFF
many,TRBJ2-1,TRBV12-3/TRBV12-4,CASSFRGTANNEQFF